Below are 23 T cell receptor beta chains sequenced from a single sample in a study of technical replicates of blood from four donors. Clones were read by immunoSEQ multiplex PCR, and TCRdb kept only the in-frame ones, dropping some. This sample has under 90,000 clones, with roughly 93% found just once. The specimen was T cells isolated from PBMCs. The receptors were sampled from a human donor in good health.

This chain joins TRBV7-3 and TRBJ1-3; TRBD1 matches 7 bases. Per germline, CDR1 SGHTA and CDR2 FQGTGA. V shed 0 bases, J shed 0 bases, and the junction held 5 bases outside the gene matches. The CDR3 contains 17 residues. Here the CDR3 reads CASSLTGGPNSGNTIYF. Written as DNA, the CDR3 is TGTGCCAGCAGCTTAACAGGGGGCCCTAACTCTGGAAACACCATATATTTT.

This chain connects TRBV11-3 to TRBJ2-7; D unresolved. The CDR3 totals 13 residues. In germline, CDR1 is SGHNT, CDR2 YENEEA. Trimming removed 1 base from V and 3 bases from J, with 7 bases in between. In nucleotides, the CDR3 is TGTGCCAGCAGCTTAGGAGTCGGCTACGAGCAGTACTTC. It encodes CASSLGVGYEQYF.

The chain carries TRBV2 and TRBJ1-2; D unresolved. CDR1 SNHLY and CDR2 FYNNEI come from the germline V gene. Trimming cost V 4 bases and J 5 bases, with 23 bases left between them. The CDR3 runs 17 residues. CDR3 in DNA: TGTGCCAGCAGTGGACCGGCGGAGCCCGATACCTCGTATGGCTACACCTTC. Translated: CASSGPAEPDTSYGYTF.

The CDR3 is CATSRGDIYEQYF. The CDR3 DNA is TGTGCCACCAGCAGGGGAGACATCTACGAGCAGTACTTC. The V gene is TRBV15, the J gene TRBJ2-7, with D perhaps matching TRBD2 (5 bases). The CDR3 is made up of 13 amino acids. Deletions cut 3 bases from V and 3 bases from J, with 9 bases between. Germline V gene sequence: CDR1 LNHNV, CDR2 YYDKDF (reference sequence).

This chain joins TRBV30 and TRBJ2-2; 8 nucleotides line up with TRBD2. Germline CDR1 is GTSNPN and CDR2 is SVGIG (reference sequence). V lost 4 bases, J lost 6 bases, and 7 bases stayed unmatched. There are 14 residues in the CDR3. The CDR3 DNA follows: TGTGCCTGGACGGGGGGGGCCGTGTCCGGGGAGCTGTTTTTT. Its protein product is CAWTGGAVSGELFF. Using reference TRBV30 and TRBJ2-2 for the parts outside the CDR3, the full variable domain is SQTIHQWPATLVQPVGSPLSLECTVEGTSNPNLYWYRQAAGRGLQLLFYSVGIGQISSEVPQNLSASRPQDRQFILSSKKLLLSDSGFYLCAWTGGAVSGELFFGEGSRLTVL.

The J gene is TRBJ2-1, the V gene TRBV11-2, with 10 bases that match TRBD2. The junction had 15 bases not matched to a gene; V was cut back by 6 bases and J by 4 bases. The CDR3 totals 18 residues. The germline gives CDR1 SGHAT, CDR2 FQNNGV. In DNA form, the CDR3 reads TGTGCCAGCAGAAAAATAGCGGGAGGACTAATTAAATACAATGAGCAGTTCTTC. The encoded protein is CASRKIAGGLIKYNEQFF.

As DNA, the CDR3 is TGCGCCAGCAGCCAAGAGGGTTTGCTAACTAGCGGGATGATTTCCTACGAGCAGTACTTC. It translates to CASSQEGLLTSGMISYEQYF. This rearrangement joins TRBV4-1 to TRBJ2-7, with TRBD2 identical over 10 bases. The CDR3 length is 20 residues. Germline CDR1 and CDR2: MGHRA and YSYEKL. V trimming: 0 bases; J trimming: 1 base; junction bases outside the gene matches: 15.

This clone was detected once. The V call is TRBV15, the J call TRBJ1-4, with D tentatively TRBD1 (6 bases). Germline V gene sequence: CDR1 LNHNV, CDR2 YYDKDF (reference sequence). CDR3 length equals 15 residues. V lost 0 bases and J 6 bases, leaving 11 bases between the germline ends. The CDR3 here is CATSRDRGWDEKLFF. The CDR3 coding sequence is TGTGCCACCAGCAGAGACAGGGGTTGGGATGAAAAACTGTTTTTT.

The chain has TRBV30 and TRBJ1-1; TRBD1 might be the D (5 bases). CDR3 size: 14 residues. Trimming shortened V by 0 bases and J by 3 bases, and 11 bases separated the two germline ends. CDR1 GTSNPN and CDR2 SVGIG come from the germline V gene (reference sequence). Written as DNA, the CDR3 is TGTGCCTGGAGTGTTTGGGGGGAAGACACTGAAGCTTTCTTT. Protein sequence: CAWSVWGEDTEAFF.

The CDR3 loop reads CASTNDGGQGGYGYTF. CDR3 nucleotide sequence: TGTGCCAGCACTAACGATGGGGGACAGGGTGGCTATGGCTACACCTTC. The chain employs TRBV28 and TRBJ1-2, with TRBD1 matching over 9 bases. The V and J ends lost 7 bases and 4 bases, in that order; junction bases with no gene match: 13. From germline, CDR1 is MDHEN and CDR2 SYDVKM. This CDR3 is 16 amino acids long.

V usage is TRBV14 and J usage is TRBJ1-4; perhaps TRBD1 as D (6 bases). The CDR3 has 15 residues. V was shortened by 5 bases and J by 5 bases, with 15 bases between the two germline ends. Germline V gene data show CDR1 as SGHDN and CDR2 as FVKESK. CDR3 protein: CASSSIRDTNEKLFF. The CDR3 region has the DNA TGTGCCAGCAGCTCGATCCGGGACACCAATGAAAAACTGTTTTTT.

V is TRBV19 and J is TRBJ2-3; D gene unclear. Trimming took off 3 bases at V and 0 bases at J, with 10 bases between the two ends. CDR3 length: 15 amino acids. Germline assignment: CDR1 LNHDA and CDR2 SQIVND (reference sequence). CDR3 protein: CASSILYSSTDTQYF. CDR3 DNA sequence: TGTGCCAGTAGTATCCTGTACTCTAGCACAGATACGCAGTATTTT.

The CDR3 DNA reads as TGTGCCAGCAACTCAATCGACAGCGCGAACACCGGGGAGCTGTTTTTT. It specifies CASNSIDSANTGELFF. V gene TRBV27 combines with J gene TRBJ2-2, with D perhaps matching TRBD1 (5 bases). This CDR3 comprises 16 residues. The germline CDR1 and CDR2 sequences are MNHEY and SMNVEV (reference sequence). Trimming cost V 7 bases and J 0 bases, with 15 bases left between them.

The V and J genes are TRBV4-2 and TRBJ2-7; 7 nucleotides agree with TRBD2. The ends lost 4 bases at V and 3 bases at J; junction bases unmatched: 15. This CDR3 region has 17 residues. CDR1 and CDR2 from the germline V gene are LGHNA and YNFKEQ. The CDR3 DNA reads TGTGCCAGCAGCCGCTCAACTGGAGGGAGGGCCGTCTACGAGCAGTACTTC. Translation gives CASSRSTGGRAVYEQYF.

The chain employs TRBV27 and TRBJ1-1, with D uncertain. Germline lookup yields CDR1 MNHEY and CDR2 SMNVEV (reference sequence). V dropped 2 bases and J dropped 8 bases, with 12 bases sitting between them. The CDR3 extends over 13 amino acids. In nucleotides, the CDR3 is TGTGCCAGCAGTTTACAGGATGAGAGAGAAGCTTTCTTT. This codes for CASSLQDEREAFF.

Only one count was recorded for this clone. V is TRBV4-1 and J is TRBJ1-5, with D tentatively TRBD1 (6 bases). Germline CDR1 is MGHRA and CDR2 is YSYEKL. The CDR3 has 20 amino acids. The V end was cut by 1 base, the J end by 0 bases, with 22 bases between. The CDR3 DNA sequence: TGCGCCAGCAGCCAAGCGACAGGCCTAGGCATCAAGTATAGCAATCAGCCCCAGCATTTT. This codes for CASSQATGLGIKYSNQPQHF.

This chain uses TRBV23-1 with TRBJ2-7, with TRBD1 identical over 10 bases. TRBV23-1 is an ORF for which the function is uncertain. V shed 0 bases and J 2 bases; nucleotides not matched to a gene: 1. This CDR3 is built from 15 residues. CDR3 loop: CASSQSGQGPYEQYF. DNA of the CDR3: TGCGCCAGCAGTCAATCGGGACAGGGGCCCTACGAGCAGTACTTC.

Turning to this clone: The sample carries other DNA sequences with the same CDR3. The chain employs TRBV5-1 and TRBJ2-5; D uncertain. Germline V gives CDR1 SGHRS, CDR2 YFSETQ. This CDR3 has 12 residues. V was trimmed by 0 bases and J by 5 bases, leaving 5 bases between them. DNA for the CDR3: TGCGCCAGCAGCTTGGTCGGTGAGACCCAGTACTTC. It translates to CASSLVGETQYF. The entire variable domain, with the rest obtained from reference TRBV5-1 and TRBJ2-5, is as follows: KAGVTQTPRYLIKTRGQQVTLSCSPISGHRSVSWYQQTPGQGLQFLFEYFSETQRNKGNFPGRFSGRQFSNSRSEMNVSTLELGDSALYLCASSLVGETQYFGPGTRLLVL.

The V and J genes are TRBV14 and TRBJ1-1; D perhaps matches TRBD1 (5 bases). The CDR3 has 14 amino acids. Trimming left V 4 bases short and J 6 bases short, with 15 bases between. Per germline, CDR1 SGHDN and CDR2 FVKESK. CDR3 sequence reads: CASSPYSGAPEAFF. CDR3 bases: TGTGCCAGCAGCCCCTACAGTGGGGCCCCTGAAGCTTTCTTT.

The chain is built from TRBV14 and TRBJ2-3; TRBD2 matches at 7 bases. After removal of 0 bases from V and 3 bases from J, the junction contained 9 bases not matched to a gene. Germline CDR1 SGHDN, CDR2 FVKESK. The CDR3 length is 17 residues. The CDR3 nucleotides are TGTGCCAGCAGCCAAGAAGGGGACTATTGGAATACAGATACGCAGTATTTT. It yields the protein CASSQEGDYWNTDTQYF.

V usage is TRBV30 and J usage is TRBJ2-1; 7 bases are shared with TRBD2. CDR3 length: 16 amino acids. Trimming cost V 7 bases and J 8 bases; bases outside gene matches: 20. Germline V gives CDR1 GTSNPN, CDR2 SVGIG (reference sequence). CDR3 amino acids: CASEPLKRGLDDEQFF. As DNA, the CDR3 is TGTGCCTCGGAGCCTTTAAAGCGGGGCCTGGACGATGAGCAGTTCTTC.

V is TRBV25-1 and J is TRBJ2-1, with TRBD1 matching 7 bases. The germline gives CDR1 MGHDK, CDR2 SYGVNS. This CDR3 region has 15 residues. J gave up 1 base and V 4 bases, and 4 bases lay outside the gene matches. In nucleotides, the CDR3 is TGTGCCAGCAGTGTGCGACAGGGATCCTACAATGAGCAGTTCTTC. Its protein is CASSVRQGSYNEQFF.

The chain is built from TRBV7-3 and TRBJ1-6; D is perhaps TRBD1 (6 bases). The germline CDR1 and CDR2 sequences are SGHTA and FQGTGA. The V end lost 5 bases, the J end lost 9 bases, and 17 bases lay between the germline ends. The length of the CDR3 is 15 residues. In nucleotides, the CDR3 is TGTGCCAGCAGCGCACAGGGAGATCGGTCTTCACCCCTCCACTTT. Its protein is CASSAQGDRSSPLHF.